A selection of T cell receptor beta chains follows, all from one sample in a study of blood T cell repertoires in COVID-19. Only in-frame clones appear in the TCRdb table, and some are missing; sequencing was by immunoSEQ multiplex PCR. Of around 190,000 clones in the sample, 80% were seen once. The sample was peripheral blood. These receptors all stem from a man aged 55 to 70 with acute or convalescent COVID-19. Each CDR3 is given with its conserved first and last residue. The D gene is left open where the match is weak. Size tells how often a clone was seen (once, few, many) or the class of an expanded clone, and some rows leave it out.

abundance: NA
d_gene: TRBD1
j_gene: TRBJ1-3
v_gene: TRBV18
CDR3nt: TGTGCCAGCTCACCGACAGGGTCGAATGGAAACACCATATATTTT
CDR3aa: CASSPTGSNGNTIYF

abundance: NA
d_gene: TRBD1
j_gene: TRBJ1-2
v_gene: TRBV19
CDR3nt: TGTGCCAGTAGGCCTGACAGGGGCAACTATGGCTACACCTTC
CDR3aa: CASRPDRGNYGYTF

abundance: few
d_gene: NA
j_gene: TRBJ1-1
v_gene: TRBV29-1
CDR3nt: TGCAGCGTTGATCATAGGAACACTGAAGCTTTCTTT
CDR3aa: CSVDHRNTEAFF

abundance: few
d_gene: NA
j_gene: TRBJ1-5
v_gene: TRBV6-2/TRBV6-3
CDR3nt: TGTGCCAGCAGTTACGGAGTCGCGGCAGGGGCAGGGTATAGCAATCAGCCCCAGCATTTT
CDR3aa: CASSYGVAAGAGYSNQPQHF

abundance: NA
d_gene: NA
j_gene: TRBJ2-7
v_gene: TRBV19
CDR3nt: TGTGCCAGTAGCGTCGGCTACGAGCAGTACTTC
CDR3aa: CASSVGYEQYF

abundance: NA
d_gene: NA
j_gene: TRBJ2-1
v_gene: TRBV6-5
CDR3nt: TGTGCCAGCAGTTACGGGCAGGGTAGTTTTAATGAGCAGTTCTTC
CDR3aa: CASSYGQGSFNEQFF

abundance: NA
d_gene: TRBD1
j_gene: TRBJ1-2
v_gene: TRBV18
CDR3nt: TGTGCCAGCTCACTAACAGGGGCGGGCGCCTATGGCTACACCTTC
CDR3aa: CASSLTGAGAYGYTF

abundance: NA
d_gene: TRBD1
j_gene: TRBJ1-3
v_gene: TRBV6-6
CDR3nt: TGTGCCAGCAGTGCCGAGTGGGAGGACAGGGGAAACACCATATATTTT
CDR3aa: CASSAEWEDRGNTIYF

abundance: once
d_gene: TRBD1
j_gene: TRBJ2-7
v_gene: TRBV28
CDR3nt: TGTGCCAGCAGCCGATGGACAGGGCGATACGAGCAGTACTTC
CDR3aa: CASSRWTGRYEQYF

abundance: NA
d_gene: TRBD1
j_gene: TRBJ1-1
v_gene: TRBV11-2
CDR3nt: TGTGCCAGCAGTTCGGACAGGGCCCCTGAAGCTTTCTTT
CDR3aa: CASSSDRAPEAFF

abundance: NA
d_gene: NA
j_gene: TRBJ1-1
v_gene: TRBV7-9
CDR3nt: TGTGCCAGCAGCCCAACAGGGAAGGGGACTGAAGCTTTCTTT
CDR3aa: CASSPTGKGTEAFF

abundance: NA
d_gene: TRBD2
j_gene: TRBJ2-7
v_gene: TRBV7-8
CDR3nt: TGTGCCAGCAGCTTAGCGGGACTAGCGGGTCTAAGCTCCTACGAGCAGTACTTC
CDR3aa: CASSLAGLAGLSSYEQYF

abundance: NA
d_gene: NA
j_gene: TRBJ2-5
v_gene: TRBV12-3/TRBV12-4
CDR3nt: TGTGCCAGCAGTTTGCAGGCGTACGCGACCCAGTACTTC
CDR3aa: CASSLQAYATQYF

abundance: NA
d_gene: NA
j_gene: TRBJ1-4
v_gene: TRBV9
CDR3nt: TGTGCCAGCAGCGGTTCGGGGACTAATGAAAAACTGTTTTTT
CDR3aa: CASSGSGTNEKLFF

abundance: NA
d_gene: TRBD1
j_gene: TRBJ1-5
v_gene: TRBV30
CDR3nt: TGTGCCTGGAGTGTTGGGACAGGGAATCAGCCCCAGCATTTT
CDR3aa: CAWSVGTGNQPQHF

abundance: NA
d_gene: NA
j_gene: TRBJ1-2
v_gene: TRBV12-5
CDR3nt: TGTGCTAGTGGTTTGGAGTCCGGAGTCTACTATGGCTACACCTTC
CDR3aa: CASGLESGVYYGYTF

abundance: NA
d_gene: NA
j_gene: TRBJ2-1
v_gene: TRBV12-3/TRBV12-4
CDR3nt: TGTGCCAGCATCCCGCCAGTAGCGCAGTTCTTC
CDR3aa: CASIPPVAQFF

abundance: once
d_gene: NA
j_gene: TRBJ1-4
v_gene: TRBV5-6
CDR3nt: TGTGCCAGCAGCCGGCGGGGAGGGACTAATGAAAAACTGTTTTTT
CDR3aa: CASSRRGGTNEKLFF

abundance: NA
d_gene: NA
j_gene: TRBJ2-7
v_gene: TRBV5-1
CDR3nt: TGCGCCAGCAGCGCCGGGACTTCCTACGAGCAGTACTTC
CDR3aa: CASSAGTSYEQYF

abundance: NA
d_gene: NA
j_gene: TRBJ2-7
v_gene: TRBV12-3/TRBV12-4
CDR3nt: TGTGCCAGCAGTTTAGCCAGTGAGCAGTACTTC
CDR3aa: CASSLASEQYF

abundance: NA
d_gene: NA
j_gene: TRBJ2-1
v_gene: TRBV24-1
CDR3nt: TGTGCCACCAAAAGCGGGAATGAGCAGTTCTTC
CDR3aa: CATKSGNEQFF

abundance: NA
d_gene: NA
j_gene: TRBJ1-1
v_gene: TRBV9
CDR3nt: TGTGCCAGCAGCGCCGTCGACGGGGGGGTAACTGAAGCTTTCTTT
CDR3aa: CASSAVDGGVTEAFF

abundance: NA
d_gene: TRBD2
j_gene: TRBJ2-7
v_gene: TRBV29-1
CDR3nt: TGCAGCGTTGCGAAAGCTAGCGGGAGTTACGAGCAGTACTTC
CDR3aa: CSVAKASGSYEQYF

abundance: NA
d_gene: NA
j_gene: TRBJ1-2
v_gene: TRBV12-3/TRBV12-4
CDR3nt: TGTGCCAGCAGTTCAGTTAACTATGGCTACACCTTC
CDR3aa: CASSSVNYGYTF

abundance: NA
d_gene: NA
j_gene: TRBJ2-7
v_gene: TRBV6-5
CDR3nt: TGTGCCAGCGGGGGGGCGTACGAGCAGTACTTC
CDR3aa: CASGGAYEQYF

abundance: NA
d_gene: NA
j_gene: TRBJ2-3
v_gene: TRBV5-1
CDR3nt: TGCGCCAGCAGCTTCCACCTGGCAGGCACAGATACGCAGTATTTT
CDR3aa: CASSFHLAGTDTQYF

abundance: NA
d_gene: NA
j_gene: TRBJ2-7
v_gene: TRBV15
CDR3nt: TGTGCCACCAGCAGAGTGCGTTCAGGGGGGAGTCCTTACGAGCAGTACTTC
CDR3aa: CATSRVRSGGSPYEQYF

abundance: NA
d_gene: NA
j_gene: TRBJ1-6
v_gene: TRBV4-1
CDR3nt: TGCGCCAGCAGCCAGGGGCTTCAGGGAATGTCCTATAATTCACCCCTCCACTTT
CDR3aa: CASSQGLQGMSYNSPLHF

abundance: few
d_gene: NA
j_gene: TRBJ2-5
v_gene: TRBV5-1
CDR3nt: TGCGCCAGCAGCCCCGGGACGGCGGGGGAGACCCAGTACTTC
CDR3aa: CASSPGTAGETQYF

abundance: NA
d_gene: NA
j_gene: TRBJ1-5
v_gene: TRBV6-5
CDR3nt: TGTGCCAGCAGTTACAGCGTCAGCAATCAGCCCCAGCATTTT
CDR3aa: CASSYSVSNQPQHF

abundance: NA
d_gene: NA
j_gene: TRBJ1-4
v_gene: TRBV7-4
CDR3nt: TGTGCCAGCAGCCAAGACAGTGCCCATAATGAAAAACTGTTTTTT
CDR3aa: CASSQDSAHNEKLFF

abundance: NA
d_gene: TRBD1
j_gene: TRBJ1-2
v_gene: TRBV25-1
CDR3nt: TGTGCCAGCAGTGAATTCTTGGATTGGGACAGGCGGGGCTACACCTTC
CDR3aa: CASSEFLDWDRRGYTF

abundance: NA
d_gene: NA
j_gene: TRBJ1-5
v_gene: TRBV7-2
CDR3nt: TGTGCCAGCAGCTTAGAGAGTAGTCAGCCCCAGCATTTT
CDR3aa: CASSLESSQPQHF